Presented here are 5 T cell receptor beta chains from one specimen sequenced in a study of T cell repertoires in cytomegalovirus infection. TCRdb reprocessed the reads with MiXCR, giving one entry per CDR3 protein. The sample has about 680,000 distinct CDR3 sequences, roughly 24% seen once; the top ten hold less than 10%. Sequencing was carried out using CD8+ T cells from PBMCs. These receptors were taken from a human donor in good health (CMV status not recorded). Some clones in this sample may be carry-over from other donors' samples.

The chain joins TRBV12-5 to TRBJ2-5; 7 nucleotides line up with TRBD2. This CDR3 has 16 residues. Per germline, CDR1 LGHNT and CDR2 FRNRAP. The ends lost 5 bases at V and 7 bases at J; junction bases unmatched: 16. In nucleotides, the CDR3 is TGTGCTAGTGGTCCCCCTGGGGCTAGCGGACTCAGGACCCAGTACTTC. Translated, it gives CASGPPGASGLRTQYF.

The chain links TRBV27 to TRBJ2-1; tentative D call: TRBD2 (6 bases). V was shortened by 5 bases and J by 7 bases, with 15 bases between the two germline ends. Germline CDR1 MNHEY, CDR2 SMNVEV (reference sequence). The CDR3 loop spans 14 amino acids. Here the CDR3 DNA reads TGTGCCAGCAGTCTCGGGGCGGGATGGAATGAGCAGTTCTTC. Its translation: CASSLGAGWNEQFF.

This clonotype appeared a few times. This sequence joins TRBV25-1 and TRBJ2-2, with a tentative D call TRBD2 (6 bases). V was clipped by 5 bases and J by 7 bases, with 14 bases between them. The CDR3 runs 14 residues. CDR1 is MGHDK and CDR2 is SYGVNS in the germline V gene. CDR3 sequence (DNA): TGTGCCAGCAGTAACTGGGGGGAAGACGGGGAGCTGTTTTTT. Translating gives CASSNWGEDGELFF.

The chain carries TRBV9 and TRBJ2-1; D may be TRBD1 (7 bases). Deletions cut 2 bases from V and 8 bases from J, with 11 bases between. Germline V CDR1 and CDR2: SGDLS, YYNGEE. There are 13 residues in the CDR3. Here the CDR3 reads CASSVQGGDEQFF. The DNA for the CDR3 is TGTGCCAGCAGCGTCCAGGGGGGCGATGAGCAGTTCTTC.

In this sample, this clonotype turned up a few times. The V gene is TRBV7-6, the J gene TRBJ2-7; TRBD1 matches at 11 bases. V was clipped by 5 bases and J by 3 bases; unmatched bases: 6. The CDR3 totals 15 residues. The germline V gene has CDR1 SGHVS and CDR2 FNYEAQ. DNA of the CDR3: TGTGCCAGCAGCCTAAAGGACAGGGGGCTCTACGAGCAGTACTTC. Encoded protein: CASSLKDRGLYEQYF.